This T cell receptor beta chain was documented in a study of identical twins. The CDR3 spans 13 residues. Trimming pared 3 bases from V and 6 bases from J, leaving 11 bases between. TCRdb re-called the 5' RACE reads through MiXCR, storing one row per CDR3 protein. The sample includes 500,000 or so distinct CDR3 sequences, roughly an eighth of them seen just once. Separately, the same data were catalogued under a study of yellow fever vaccine responses in identical twins.

The V gene is TRBV12-3 or TRBV12-4, the J gene TRBJ2-5, with a weak D call TRBD1 (5 bases). The sample was CD4+ T cells sorted from blood. The TCR originated in a woman aged 18-29 years in good health. The CDR3, as DNA: TGTGCCAGCAGTTTTGGCAGGGAAAAGACCCAGTACTTC. This encodes CASSFGREKTQYF.